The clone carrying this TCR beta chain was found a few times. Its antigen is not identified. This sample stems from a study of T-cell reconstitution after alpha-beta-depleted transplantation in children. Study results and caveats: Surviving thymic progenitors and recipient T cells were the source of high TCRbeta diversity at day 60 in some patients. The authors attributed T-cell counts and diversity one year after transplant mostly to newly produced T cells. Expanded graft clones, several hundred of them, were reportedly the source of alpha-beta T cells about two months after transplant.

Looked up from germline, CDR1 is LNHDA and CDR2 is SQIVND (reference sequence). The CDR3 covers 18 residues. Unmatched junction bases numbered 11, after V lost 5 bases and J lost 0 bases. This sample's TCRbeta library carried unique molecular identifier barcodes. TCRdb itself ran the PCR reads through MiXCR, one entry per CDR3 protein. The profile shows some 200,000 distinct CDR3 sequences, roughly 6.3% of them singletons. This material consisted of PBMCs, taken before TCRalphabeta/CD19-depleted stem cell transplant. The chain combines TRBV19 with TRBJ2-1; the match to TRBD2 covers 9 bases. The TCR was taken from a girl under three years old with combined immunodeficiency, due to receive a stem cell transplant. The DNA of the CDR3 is TGTGCCAGTAGTCCTCGGGTACTAGCGGGTCGCTCCTACAATGAGCAGTTCTTC. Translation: CASSPRVLAGRSYNEQFF.